The 20 T cell receptor beta chains reported below all come from one sample, sequenced in a study of response to subunit inactivated influenza vaccine (dated by TCRdb to between 2017 and 2018). The library was built by means of RT-PCR. Sequencing relied on an Illumina HiSeq 2500. TCRdb ran its own pipeline on the public reads, namely fastp trimming at Q25 and MiXCR clone calling, and kept in-frame beta chains. Under each unique CDR3 protein, matching rows form one entry showing the most common genes and DNA. This sample is represented by about 540,000 distinct CDR3 sequences; roughly 25% of them were singletons. Under 3.5% of the sample is in the top ten clones. These same data were also listed under a study on T cells expressing NK-cell markers. The second paper further reports: TCR beta cDNA libraries were prepared using 5'RACE template switching, which introduced a universal primer site and unique molecular identifiers.

Sequencing was performed on CD4+ T cells sorted from PBMCs, taken 11 to 12 days after vaccination. The receptors come from a man in his forties or fifties who received an inactivated influenza vaccine. Donor details come from another sample of the same person, matched by shared clones.

This clonotype was counted a few times. This chain joins TRBV20-1 and TRBJ2-5; tentatively, D is TRBD1 (5 bases). The CDR3 consists of 13 residues. CDR1 is DFQATT, CDR2 SNEGSKA, per germline (reference sequence). The ends were cut back, 6 bases at V and 5 bases at J, with 16 bases in the middle. CDR3 sequence: CSAISPTDETQYF. Written as DNA, the CDR3 is TGCAGTGCAATATCCCCGACAGACGAGACCCAGTACTTC.

The rearrangement uses TRBV20-1 and TRBJ2-7; D unresolved. Trimming cost V 0 bases and J 2 bases, with 14 bases left between them. The CDR3 has 15 amino acids. Germline CDR1 reads DFQATT; CDR2 reads SNEGSKA (reference sequence). The CDR3 region is CSARDSSDLPYEQYF. The CDR3 region has the DNA TGCAGTGCTAGAGATAGCTCCGACCTCCCCTACGAGCAGTACTTC.

The chain is built from TRBV5-5 and TRBJ2-7; 7 nucleotides agree with TRBD1. Trimming took 2 bases from V and 4 from J; bases not matched to a gene: 6. The CDR3 consists of 14 residues. Germline CDR1 and CDR2: SGHKS and YYEKEE (reference sequence). The CDR3 DNA follows: TGTGCCAGCAGCTTAGGGACAGATGCATACGAGCAGTACTTC. Its translation is CASSLGTDAYEQYF.

V is TRBV4-2 and J is TRBJ2-5, with D perhaps being TRBD1 or TRBD2 (5 bases each). Germline loops: CDR1 LGHNA, CDR2 YNFKEQ. The CDR3 consists of 15 residues. V was shortened by 0 bases and J by 5 bases, with 13 bases between the two germline ends. The CDR3 bases are TGTGCCAGCAGCCAAGAACCCCGGGGACGGGAGACCCAGTACTTC. Amino acids: CASSQEPRGRETQYF.

This chain connects TRBV5-5 to TRBJ2-1; 7 bases match TRBD2. The V segment lost 1 base and the J segment 4 bases; nucleotides outside the gene matches: 2. The CDR3 consists of 14 residues. Germline V CDR1 and CDR2: SGHKS, YYEKEE (reference sequence). The CDR3 reads CASSLLLAYNEQFF. In DNA form, the CDR3 reads TGTGCCAGCAGCTTGTTACTAGCGTACAATGAGCAGTTCTTC. Full variable domain (rest looked up from reference TRBV5-5 and TRBJ2-1): DAGVTQSPTHLIKTRGQQVTLRCSPISGHKSVSWYQQVLGQGPQFIFQYYEKEERGRGNFPDRFSARQFPNYSSELNVNALLLGDSALYLCASSLLLAYNEQFFGPGTRLTVL.

This clonotype has only a few counts. The rearrangement joins TRBV20-1 to TRBJ2-5; 14 positions match TRBD2. V trimming: 5 bases; J trimming: 2 bases; junction bases outside the gene matches: 7. Germline lookup yields CDR1 DFQATT and CDR2 SNEGSKA (reference sequence). The CDR3 has 16 amino acids. The CDR3 region is CSASGTSGRLQETQYF. CDR3 DNA sequence: TGCAGTGCTTCTGGGACTAGCGGGAGACTACAAGAGACCCAGTACTTC.

The V and J genes are TRBV5-1 and TRBJ1-1; D gene ambiguous. CDR3 size: 14 residues. CDR1 is SGHRS, CDR2 YFSETQ, per germline. Deletions cut 4 bases from V and 5 bases from J, with 15 bases between. CDR3 in DNA: TGCGCCAGCAGCCAAGGGTCAGGTTGGACTGAAGCTTTCTTT. Translating gives CASSQGSGWTEAFF.

CDR3 sequence (DNA): TGTGCCAGCAGCCAAGATGACTACACAGATACGCAGTATTTT. Encoded protein: CASSQDDYTDTQYF. The V and J genes are TRBV3-1 and TRBJ2-3, with D perhaps TRBD2 (5 bases). Trimming removed 0 bases from V and 2 bases from J, with 6 bases in between. Germline CDR1 and CDR2: LGHDT and YNNKEL (reference sequence). The CDR3 runs to 14 residues.

This chain links TRBV27 with TRBJ2-7, with 7 nucleotides matching TRBD1. The V gene's germline CDR1 is MNHEY and CDR2 SMNVEV (reference sequence). CDR3 length: 15 amino acids. V gave up 2 bases and J gave up 5 bases; unmatched junction bases: 9. CDR3 protein: CASSLPAGGIDEQYF. CDR3 DNA sequence: TGTGCCAGCAGTTTACCGGCAGGGGGTATCGACGAGCAGTACTTC.

V is TRBV24-1 and J is TRBJ2-3; TRBD1 aligns across 8 bases. The CDR3 spans 16 residues. Per the germline V gene, CDR1 is KGHDR and CDR2 is SFDVKD. V was clipped by 3 bases and J by 6 bases; unmatched bases: 10. Here the CDR3 DNA reads TGTGCCACCAGTGATGCCCGGACAGGGAACCTGGATACGCAGTATTTT. Encoded protein: CATSDARTGNLDTQYF.

This clonotype was recorded a few times. V and J are TRBV13 and TRBJ2-5; no firm D call. Per germline, CDR1 PRHDT and CDR2 FYEKMQ (reference sequence). Trimming stripped 6 bases from V and 2 bases from J, with 7 bases between. The CDR3 spans 12 residues. The CDR3 sequence: CASSTRQETQYF. Written as DNA, the CDR3 is TGTGCCAGCAGTACACGACAAGAGACCCAGTACTTC.

This clonotype was counted many times. The chain couples TRBV5-1 to TRBJ2-3; 9 nucleotides line up with TRBD2. Per germline, CDR1 SGHRS and CDR2 YFSETQ. The CDR3 sequence is 15 residues long. V was pared by 1 base and J by 3 bases, with 3 bases of the junction left unmatched. CDR3 loop: CASSLPSGETDTQYF. CDR3 nucleotide sequence: TGCGCCAGCAGCTTGCCTAGCGGGGAAACAGATACGCAGTATTTT.

This clonotype was seen ten or more times. The genes are TRBV18 and TRBJ1-5; 9 bases align to TRBD1. Germline CDR1 reads KGHSH; CDR2 reads LQKENI. The V and J ends lost 3 bases and 9 bases, in that order; junction bases with no gene match: 0. The CDR3 spans 12 residues. In DNA form, the CDR3 reads TGTGCCAGCTCACCGGGACAGGGGCCCCAGCATTTT. Its translation: CASSPGQGPQHF.

Only a few counts were recorded for this clonotype. The V gene is TRBV29-1, the J gene TRBJ1-3; perhaps TRBD1 as D (5 bases). Germline CDR1 and CDR2: SQVTM and ANQGSEA. The V and J ends lost 8 bases and 2 bases respectively, with 16 bases between them. The CDR3 sequence is 14 residues long. CDR3 nucleotide sequence: TGCAGCATCACACAGAAACAGGCTGGAAACACCATATATTTT. Its translation is CSITQKQAGNTIYF.

V and J are TRBV20-1 and TRBJ1-1; the match to TRBD1 covers 7 bases. The germline gives CDR1 DFQATT, CDR2 SNEGSKA (reference sequence). V shed 2 bases, J shed 0 bases, and the junction held 3 bases outside the gene matches. The CDR3 is 14 amino acids. DNA of the CDR3: TGCAGTGCTAGACCGGGGACAGTGAACACTGAAGCTTTCTTT. Encoded protein: CSARPGTVNTEAFF.

This clonotype was recorded at least ten times. The chain links TRBV10-3 to TRBJ2-2; the D is unclear. CDR3 length equals 11 residues. V dropped 9 bases and J dropped 4 bases, with 6 bases sitting between them. Per the germline V gene, CDR1 is ENHRY and CDR2 is SYGVKD. The CDR3, as DNA: TGTGCCATTAGGGTCACCGGGGAGCTGTTTTTT. Protein: CAIRVTGELFF.

In this sample, this clonotype turned up many times. The CDR3 coding sequence is TGCAGCGTTGATAGCGGGGGGATAATGGGCAATGAGCAGTTCTTC. It encodes CSVDSGGIMGNEQFF. The chain is built from TRBV29-1 and TRBJ2-1; 10 nucleotides match TRBD2. The CDR3 is made up of 15 amino acids. Germline CDR1 and CDR2: SQVTM and ANQGSEA. The trim removed 3 bases at V and 6 bases at J, leaving 8 bases unmatched.

This clonotype was detected ten times or more. The rearrangement joins TRBV6-2 or TRBV6-3 to TRBJ2-1; 13 bases are shared with TRBD2. The V gene's germline CDR1 is MNHEY and CDR2 SVGEGT. Trimming removed 6 bases from V and 6 bases from J; junction bases left unmatched: 5. CDR3 length: 15 amino acids. CDR3 region: CASSLTSGRANEQFF. CDR3 bases: TGTGCCAGCAGCCTAACTAGCGGGAGGGCCAATGAGCAGTTCTTC.

This clonotype was detected only a few times. This rearrangement joins TRBV5-1 to TRBJ2-2; D is perhaps TRBD1 (6 bases). The germline V gene has CDR1 SGHRS and CDR2 YFSETQ. Trimming took 1 base from V and 2 from J, leaving 9 bases between them. This CDR3 has 15 residues. In DNA form, the CDR3 reads TGCGCCAGCAGCTTGAGGACAGACAACACCGGGGAGCTGTTTTTT. Translated: CASSLRTDNTGELFF. The whole variable domain, remainder taken from reference TRBV5-1 and TRBJ2-2, is KAGVTQTPRYLIKTRGQQVTLSCSPISGHRSVSWYQQTPGQGLQFLFEYFSETQRNKGNFPGRFSGRQFSNSRSEMNVSTLELGDSALYLCASSLRTDNTGELFFGEGSRLTVL.

CDR3 loop: CASSVSGGQETQYF. The CDR3 DNA reads as TGCGCCAGCAGCGTTAGCGGGGGGCAAGAGACCCAGTACTTC. The genes are TRBV5-1 and TRBJ2-5; 10 bases are shared with TRBD2. CDR1 SGHRS and CDR2 YFSETQ come from the germline V gene. Trimming cost V 4 bases and J 2 bases; bases outside gene matches: 2. This CDR3 contains 14 residues. Filled out from reference TRBV5-1 and TRBJ2-5, the complete variable domain reads KAGVTQTPRYLIKTRGQQVTLSCSPISGHRSVSWYQQTPGQGLQFLFEYFSETQRNKGNFPGRFSGRQFSNSRSEMNVSTLELGDSALYLCASSVSGGQETQYFGPGTRLLVL.